This T cell receptor (beta chain) was documented in a study of T cell responses to AZD1222 COVID-19 vaccine. Study-level results: Among vaccine-associated CD4 TCRs, coverage spanned spike, with dominance at 160-218 and 743-854.

Comment on this clone: Its antigen is still unknown.

Libraries were prepared by immunoSEQ multiplex PCR; TCRdb keeps only in-frame clonotypes and omits some of them. The sample holds 150,000 to 200,000 clones, roughly 93% seen once. Germline values: CDR1 SEHNR, CDR2 FQNEAQ (reference sequence). CDR3 length: 14 amino acids. With V trimmed by 4 bases and J by 8 bases, 10 bases remained unmatched. The source of this sequence is an adult in good health. The sequences come from peripheral blood, collected on day 0 of AZD1222 vaccination. The V call is TRBV7-9, the J call TRBJ1-2, with 7 positions matching TRBD1. Written as DNA, the CDR3 is TGTGCCAGCAGCTCGACGACAGGGTTATCGGGCTACACCTTC. It codes for CASSSTTGLSGYTF.